Detailed here is one TCR beta chain. The V gene's germline CDR1 is SGHAT and CDR2 FQNNGV. Trimming left V 5 bases short and J 4 bases short, with 14 bases between. The CDR3 has 15 amino acids. Clones were read by immunoSEQ multiplex PCR, and TCRdb kept only the in-frame ones, dropping some. The repertoire holds about 12,000 clones, with roughly 74% as singletons. The sample belongs to a study of somatic mutations in cytotoxic T cells in rheumatoid arthritis. The sequence was obtained from a woman in her forties in good health. V and J are TRBV11-2 and TRBJ2-2; a possible D gene is TRBD1 (5 bases). Specimen: CD8+ T cells sorted from blood. DNA of the CDR3: TGTGCCAGCAGCCCTATGCAACAGGCCACCGGGGAGCTGTTTTTT. Its translation: CASSPMQQATGELFF.